The source of this T cell receptor (beta chain) is a study of blood T cell repertoires in COVID-19 (dated by TCRdb to about 2020). About the investigation overall: Samples from collaborators originated in the United States, Italy and Spain and spanned both the acute and convalescent phases of COVID-19. Samples were obtained from the ongoing ImmuneRACE study (first 160 participants) and from about 1,300 subjects provided by 6 global collaborators. Where available, HLA class I and class II types were taken from metadata supplied by the sample provider and were not determined by assay-based typing. Subjects who had been exposed to COVID-19, were actively infected with it, or had recovered from it provided the deeply sampled blood TCRbeta repertoires that made up the dataset. The repertoires were made available in a free public database intended to serve as a resource for research on the immune response to SARS-CoV-2. Sample metadata almost always included a de-identified subject ID, COVID-19 status, age in years and sex. The material from the prospective study consisted of cDNA or gDNA derived from T cells, B-cell-depleted T cells, or PBMCs. Broader findings and caveats from the paper: The quantity of clinical and demographic metadata differed by source and by participant and was supplied without curation.

TCRbeta CDR3 regions were amplified from genomic DNA using the immunoSEQ Assay, a bias-controlled multiplex PCR. Per the original workflow: The number of nucleated cells in each sample was estimated from the amplification of reference gene primers within the assay. Sequence reads were collapsed and filtered to measure the absolute abundance of every unique TCRbeta CDR3 rearrangement. For each sample, productive Simpson clonality was calculated by taking the square root of Simpson's diversity index across productive rearrangements. Not all clones reach the TCRdb copy of this immuneACCESS table, which keeps in-frame sequences only. Checked studies attribute under half of the gap to unresolved V genes and leave the rest unexplained. The V and J calls and clone size are taken from that table; D and trimming were inferred from the DNA. This sample is represented by about 210,000 clones; around 82% of them were singletons. The leading ten clones occupy over 7% of the sample.

Including the terminal cysteine and phenylalanine, the CDR3 comprises 15 residues. Of all the DNA, just the CDR3 is kept, 45 bases in frame from base 1. The germline V gene (reference sequence) specifies LNHDA as CDR1 and SQIVND as CDR2. Here V drops 2 bases and J drops 6 bases, and the junction holds 6 bases not matched to any gene. Collaborating institutions collected whole blood in K2EDTA tubes following their own protocols. For TCRbeta analysis, collaborators shipped samples in one of three forms: frozen whole blood, isolated PBMCs, or DNA extracted from either of those sample types. This clone was detected only a few times. Which antigen it targets is not known. The input lacks base qualities; no much larger clone sits a single base away.

The specimen was peripheral blood. The TCR sequence derives from a woman aged 70-85 years with acute or convalescent COVID-19. The V and J genes are TRBV19 and TRBJ2-2, with 7 middle bases fitting TRBD1. The DNA reads as follows: TGTGCCAGTAGTATAAGGGGGCGCGGCGCCGGGGAGCTGTTTTTT. It translates as CASSIRGRGAGELFF.